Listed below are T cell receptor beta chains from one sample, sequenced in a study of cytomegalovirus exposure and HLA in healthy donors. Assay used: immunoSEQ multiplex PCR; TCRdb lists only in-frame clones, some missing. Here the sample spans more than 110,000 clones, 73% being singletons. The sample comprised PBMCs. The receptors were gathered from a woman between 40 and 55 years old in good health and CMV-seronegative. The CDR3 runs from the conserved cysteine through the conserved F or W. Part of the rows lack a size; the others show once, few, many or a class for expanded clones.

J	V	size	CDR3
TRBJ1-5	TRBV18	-	CASSPWAGILQPQHF
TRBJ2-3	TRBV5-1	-	CASSLAGFTDTQYF
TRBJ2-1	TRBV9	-	CASSVEVTGPLEQFF
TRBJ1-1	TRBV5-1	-	CASSLSRGSVNTEAFF
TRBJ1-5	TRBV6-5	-	CASSRDSSNQPQHF
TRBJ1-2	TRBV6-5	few	CASSYLGQNYGYTF
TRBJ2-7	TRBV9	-	CASSVATGSYEQYF
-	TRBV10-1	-	CASSESTLAGNYEQYF
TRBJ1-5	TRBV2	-	CASSEYSNQPQHF
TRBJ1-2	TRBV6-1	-	CASSEQYTGDRDYGYTF